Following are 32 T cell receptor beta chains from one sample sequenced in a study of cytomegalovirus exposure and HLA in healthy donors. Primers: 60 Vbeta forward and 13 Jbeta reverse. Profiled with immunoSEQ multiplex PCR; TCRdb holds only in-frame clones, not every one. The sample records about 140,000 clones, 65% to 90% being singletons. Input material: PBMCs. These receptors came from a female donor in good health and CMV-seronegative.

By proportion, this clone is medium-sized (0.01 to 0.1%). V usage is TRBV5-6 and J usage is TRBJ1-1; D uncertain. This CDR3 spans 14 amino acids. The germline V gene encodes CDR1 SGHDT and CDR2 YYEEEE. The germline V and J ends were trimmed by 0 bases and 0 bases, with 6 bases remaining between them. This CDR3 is CASSLDTLNTEAFF. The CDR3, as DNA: TGTGCCAGCAGCTTGGACACCTTGAACACTGAAGCTTTCTTT.

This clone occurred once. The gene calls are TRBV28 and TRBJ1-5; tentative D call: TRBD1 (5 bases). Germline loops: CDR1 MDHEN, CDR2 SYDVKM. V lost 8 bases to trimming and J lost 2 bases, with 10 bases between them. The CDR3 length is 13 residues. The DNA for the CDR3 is TGTGCCAGCGGGGGGTGGGGCAATCAGCCCCAGCATTTT. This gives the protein CASGGWGNQPQHF.

CDR3 loop: CSVEWVFGVLPINEQFF. The CDR3, as DNA: TGCAGCGTTGAGTGGGTCTTCGGGGTGCTTCCCATCAATGAGCAGTTCTTC. The gene calls are TRBV29-1 and TRBJ2-1, with D possibly TRBD2 on 5 matching bases. The CDR3 totals 17 residues. CDR1 and CDR2 (germline): SQVTM, ANQGSEA. V lost 3 bases and J 6 bases, leaving 24 bases between the germline ends.

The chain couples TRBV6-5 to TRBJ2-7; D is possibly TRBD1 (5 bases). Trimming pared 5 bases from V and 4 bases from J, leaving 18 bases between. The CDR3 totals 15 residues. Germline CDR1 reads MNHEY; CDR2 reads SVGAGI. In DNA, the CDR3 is TGTGCCAGCAGTACCGCTGACAGAGTACTTTACGAGCAGTACTTC. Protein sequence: CASSTADRVLYEQYF.

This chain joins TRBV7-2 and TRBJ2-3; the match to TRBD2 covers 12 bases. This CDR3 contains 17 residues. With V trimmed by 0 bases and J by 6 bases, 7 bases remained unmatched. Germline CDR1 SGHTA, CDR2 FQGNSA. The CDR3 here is CASSLAALAGGGDTQYF. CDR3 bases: TGTGCCAGCAGCTTAGCGGCACTAGCGGGAGGAGGGGATACGCAGTATTTT.

The CDR3 here is CASSLVGRDTQYF. The DNA of the CDR3 is TGTGCCAGCAGCTTAGTGGGGAGGGATACGCAGTATTTT. The chain is built from TRBV7-9 and TRBJ2-3; maybe TRBD2 (6 bases). V dropped 1 base and J dropped 6 bases, with 8 bases sitting between them. CDR3 length: 13 residues. Per the germline V gene, CDR1 is SEHNR and CDR2 is FQNEAQ (reference sequence).

The CDR3 reads CASSTGGPLINEQFF. The CDR3 bases are TGTGCCAGTAGTACGGGAGGCCCCCTGATCAATGAGCAGTTCTTC. The genes are TRBV19 and TRBJ2-1; TRBD2 aligns across 7 bases. The length of the CDR3 is 15 residues. With V trimmed by 4 bases and J by 6 bases, 9 bases remained unmatched. Germline V gene sequence: CDR1 LNHDA, CDR2 SQIVND (reference sequence).

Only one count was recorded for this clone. The CDR3 here is CASSLAAGGALDTQYF. In nucleotides, the CDR3 is TGTGCCAGCAGCTTGGCGGCAGGGGGCGCATTAGATACGCAGTATTTT. The chain joins TRBV5-6 to TRBJ2-3, with 8 bases aligning to TRBD1. CDR1 SGHDT and CDR2 YYEEEE come from the germline V gene. J was trimmed by 5 bases and V by 0 bases; bases with no gene match: 8. The CDR3 sequence is 16 residues long. The full variable domain, its missing parts supplied by reference TRBV5-6 and TRBJ2-3, is DAGVTQSPTHLIKTRGQQVTLRCSPKSGHDTVSWYQQALGQGPQFIFQYYEEEERQRGNFPDRFSGHQFPNYSSELNVNALLLGDSALYLCASSLAAGGALDTQYFGPGTRLTVL.

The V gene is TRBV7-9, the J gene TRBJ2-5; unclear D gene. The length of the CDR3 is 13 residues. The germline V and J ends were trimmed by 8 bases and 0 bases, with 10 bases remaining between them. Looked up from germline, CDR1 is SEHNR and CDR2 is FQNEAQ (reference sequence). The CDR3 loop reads CASGNVYQETQYF. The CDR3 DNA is TGTGCCAGCGGCAACGTGTACCAAGAGACCCAGTACTTC.

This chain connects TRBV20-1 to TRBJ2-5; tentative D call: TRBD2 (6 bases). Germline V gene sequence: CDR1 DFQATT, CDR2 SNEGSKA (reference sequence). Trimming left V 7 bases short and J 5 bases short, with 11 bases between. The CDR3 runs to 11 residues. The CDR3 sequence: CSGRGGETQYF. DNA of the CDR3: TGCAGTGGGCGGGGCGGGGAGACCCAGTACTTC.

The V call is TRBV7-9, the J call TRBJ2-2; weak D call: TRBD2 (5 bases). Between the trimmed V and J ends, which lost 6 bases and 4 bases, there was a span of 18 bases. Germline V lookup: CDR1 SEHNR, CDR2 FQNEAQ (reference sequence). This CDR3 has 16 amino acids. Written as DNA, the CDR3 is TGTGCCAGCAGACATATCAAGGTGGAGGTCACCGGGGAGCTGTTTTTT. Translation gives CASRHIKVEVTGELFF. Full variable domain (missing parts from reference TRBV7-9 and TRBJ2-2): DTGVSQNPRHKITKRGQNVTFRCDPISEHNRLYWYRQTLGQGPEFLTYFQNEAQLEKSRLLSDRFSAERPKGSFSTLEIQRTEQGDSAMYLCASRHIKVEVTGELFFGEGSRLTVL.

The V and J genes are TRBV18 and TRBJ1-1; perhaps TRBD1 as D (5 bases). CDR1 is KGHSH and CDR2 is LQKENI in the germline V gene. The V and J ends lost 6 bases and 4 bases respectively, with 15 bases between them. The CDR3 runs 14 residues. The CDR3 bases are TGTGCCAGCTCTACGGGGGGGGTCCGCACTGAAGCTTTCTTT. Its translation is CASSTGGVRTEAFF.

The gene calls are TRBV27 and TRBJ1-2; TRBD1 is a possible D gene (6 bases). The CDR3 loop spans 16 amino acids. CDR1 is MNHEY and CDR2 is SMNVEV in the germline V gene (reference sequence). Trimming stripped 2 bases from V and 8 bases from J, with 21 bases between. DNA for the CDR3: TGTGCCAGCAGTTTAGAGGAGGGGGGGTTTCCGGAGGGCTACACCTTC. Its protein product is CASSLEEGGFPEGYTF.

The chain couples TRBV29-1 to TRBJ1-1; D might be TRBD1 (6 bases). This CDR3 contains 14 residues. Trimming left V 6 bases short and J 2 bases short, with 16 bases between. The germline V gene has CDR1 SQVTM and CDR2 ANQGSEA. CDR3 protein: CSVLKGGTNTEAFF. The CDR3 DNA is TGCAGCGTCCTGAAAGGGGGTACCAACACTGAAGCTTTCTTT.

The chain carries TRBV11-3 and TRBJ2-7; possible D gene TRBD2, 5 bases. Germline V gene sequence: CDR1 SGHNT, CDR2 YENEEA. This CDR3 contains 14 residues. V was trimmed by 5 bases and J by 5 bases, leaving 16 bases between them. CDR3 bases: TGTGCCAGCAGCCCGGGTCGGGGTCCCGACGAGCAGTACTTC. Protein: CASSPGRGPDEQYF. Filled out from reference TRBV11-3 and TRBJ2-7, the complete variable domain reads EAGVVQSPRYKIIEKKQPVAFWCNPISGHNTLYWYLQNLGQGPELLIRYENEEAVDDSQLPKDRFSAERLKGVDSTLKIQPAELGDSAVYLCASSPGRGPDEQYFGPGTRLTVT.

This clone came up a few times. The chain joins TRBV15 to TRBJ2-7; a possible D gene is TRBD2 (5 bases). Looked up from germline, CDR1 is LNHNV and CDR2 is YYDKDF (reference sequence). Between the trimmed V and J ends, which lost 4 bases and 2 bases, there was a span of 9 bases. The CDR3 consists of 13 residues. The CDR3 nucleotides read TGTGCCACCAGCAAAGATAGCGCCTACGAGCAGTACTTC. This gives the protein CATSKDSAYEQYF. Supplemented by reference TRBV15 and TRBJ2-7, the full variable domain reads DAMVIQNPRYQVTQFGKPVTLSCSQTLNHNVMYWYQQKSSQAPKLLFHYYDKDFNNEADTPDNFQSRRPNTSFCFLDIRSPGLGDTAMYLCATSKDSAYEQYFGPGTRLTVT.

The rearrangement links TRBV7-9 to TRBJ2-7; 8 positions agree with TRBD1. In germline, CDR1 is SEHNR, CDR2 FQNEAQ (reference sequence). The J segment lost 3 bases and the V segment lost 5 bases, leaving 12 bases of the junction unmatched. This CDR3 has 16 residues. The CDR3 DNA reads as TGTGCCAGCAGCCCCCGACAGGGGATTCAGCTCTACGAGCAGTACTTC. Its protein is CASSPRQGIQLYEQYF.

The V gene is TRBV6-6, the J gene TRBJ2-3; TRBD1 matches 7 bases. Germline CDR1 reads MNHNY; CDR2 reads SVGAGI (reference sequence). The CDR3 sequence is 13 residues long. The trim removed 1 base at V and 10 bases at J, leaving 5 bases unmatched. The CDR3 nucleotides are TGTGCCAGCAGTTACTTGGGGACAGAGCCGCAGTATTTT. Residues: CASSYLGTEPQYF.

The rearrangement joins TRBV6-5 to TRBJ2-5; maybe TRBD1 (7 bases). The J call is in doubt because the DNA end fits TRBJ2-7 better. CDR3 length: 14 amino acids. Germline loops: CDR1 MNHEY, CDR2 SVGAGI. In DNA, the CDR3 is TGTGCCAGCAGTTACCGGCAGGGGGGCTACGAGCAGTACTTC. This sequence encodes CASSYRQGGYEQYF.

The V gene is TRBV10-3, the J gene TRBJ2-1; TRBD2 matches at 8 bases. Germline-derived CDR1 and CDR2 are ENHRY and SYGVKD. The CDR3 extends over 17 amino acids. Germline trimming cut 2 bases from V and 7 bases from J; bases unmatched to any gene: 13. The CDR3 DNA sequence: TGTGCCATCAGTGAGGTAATTGGACTAGCCGGTGGGAATGAGCAGTTCTTC. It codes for CAISEVIGLAGGNEQFF.

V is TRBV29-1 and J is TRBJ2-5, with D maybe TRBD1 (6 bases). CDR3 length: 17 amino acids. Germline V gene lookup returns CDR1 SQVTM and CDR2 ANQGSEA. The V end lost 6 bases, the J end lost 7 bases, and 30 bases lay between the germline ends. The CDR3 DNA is TGCAGCGTCCTCCCCCCCCAGGACAAAGGGGTCAGGGGGACCCAGTACTTC. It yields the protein CSVLPPQDKGVRGTQYF.

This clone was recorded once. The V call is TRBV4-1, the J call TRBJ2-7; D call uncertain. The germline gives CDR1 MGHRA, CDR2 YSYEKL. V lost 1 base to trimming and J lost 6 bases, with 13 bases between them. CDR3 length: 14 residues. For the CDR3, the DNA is TGCGCCAGCAGCCAAGTCCTCCTAGAAGCCGAGCAGTACTTC. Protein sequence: CASSQVLLEAEQYF.

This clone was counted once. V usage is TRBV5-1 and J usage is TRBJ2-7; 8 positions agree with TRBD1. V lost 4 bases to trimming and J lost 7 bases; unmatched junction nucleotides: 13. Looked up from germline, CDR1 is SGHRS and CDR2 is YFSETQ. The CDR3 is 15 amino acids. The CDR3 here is CASSPSLTGALEQYF. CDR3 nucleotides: TGCGCCAGCAGCCCCTCTCTGACAGGGGCCTTGGAGCAGTACTTC.

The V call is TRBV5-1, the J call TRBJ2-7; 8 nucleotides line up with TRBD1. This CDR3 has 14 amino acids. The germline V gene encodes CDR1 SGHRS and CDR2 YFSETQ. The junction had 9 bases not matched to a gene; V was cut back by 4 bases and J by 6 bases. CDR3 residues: CASSATGAAFEQYF. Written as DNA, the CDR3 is TGCGCCAGCAGCGCGACAGGGGCCGCCTTCGAGCAGTACTTC.

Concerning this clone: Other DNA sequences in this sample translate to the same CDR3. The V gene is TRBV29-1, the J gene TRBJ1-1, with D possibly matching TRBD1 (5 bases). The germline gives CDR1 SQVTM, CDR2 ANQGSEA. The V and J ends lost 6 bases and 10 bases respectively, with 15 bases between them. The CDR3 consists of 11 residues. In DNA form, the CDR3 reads TGCAGCGTGGATCGACAGACGGTAGCTTTCTTT. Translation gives CSVDRQTVAFF.

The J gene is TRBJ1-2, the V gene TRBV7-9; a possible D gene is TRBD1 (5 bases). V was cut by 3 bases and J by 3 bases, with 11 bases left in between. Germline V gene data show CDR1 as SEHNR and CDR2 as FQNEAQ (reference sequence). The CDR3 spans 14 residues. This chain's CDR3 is CASSFGGVDYGYTF. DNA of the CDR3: TGTGCCAGCAGCTTCGGAGGGGTGGACTATGGCTACACCTTC.

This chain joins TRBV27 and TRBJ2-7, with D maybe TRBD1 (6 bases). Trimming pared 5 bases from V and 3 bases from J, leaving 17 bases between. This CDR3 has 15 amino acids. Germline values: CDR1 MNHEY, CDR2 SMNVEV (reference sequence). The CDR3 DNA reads TGTGCCAGCAGTATCCATCAGGGGAGCTACTACGAGCAGTACTTC. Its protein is CASSIHQGSYYEQYF.

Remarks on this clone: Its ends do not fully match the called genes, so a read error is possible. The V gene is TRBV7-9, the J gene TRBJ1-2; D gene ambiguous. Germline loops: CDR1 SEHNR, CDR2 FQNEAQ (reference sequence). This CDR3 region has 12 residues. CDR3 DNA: TGTTCCAGCAGCCGCGGGGAGGCTGGCTACACCTTC. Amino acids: CSSSRGEAGYTF.

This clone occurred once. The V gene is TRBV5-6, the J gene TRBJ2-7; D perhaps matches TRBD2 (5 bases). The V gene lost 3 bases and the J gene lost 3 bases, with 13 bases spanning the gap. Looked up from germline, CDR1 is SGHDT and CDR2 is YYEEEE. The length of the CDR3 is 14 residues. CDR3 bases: TGTGCCAGCAGCTCGTACGCTGAGGGCTACGAGCAGTACTTC. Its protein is CASSSYAEGYEQYF.

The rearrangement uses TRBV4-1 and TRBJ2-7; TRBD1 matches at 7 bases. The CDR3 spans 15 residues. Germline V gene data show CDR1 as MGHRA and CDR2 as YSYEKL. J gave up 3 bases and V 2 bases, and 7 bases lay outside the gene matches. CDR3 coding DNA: TGCGCCAGCAGCCAATCATCTCAGGGGGTCTACGAGCAGTACTTC. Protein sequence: CASSQSSQGVYEQYF.

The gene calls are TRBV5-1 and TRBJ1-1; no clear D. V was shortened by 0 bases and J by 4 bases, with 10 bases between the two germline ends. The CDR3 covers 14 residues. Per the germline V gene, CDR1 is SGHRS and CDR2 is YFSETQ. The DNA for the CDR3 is TGCGCCAGCAGCTTGGAATCCCTCAGCACTGAAGCTTTCTTT. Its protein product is CASSLESLSTEAFF.

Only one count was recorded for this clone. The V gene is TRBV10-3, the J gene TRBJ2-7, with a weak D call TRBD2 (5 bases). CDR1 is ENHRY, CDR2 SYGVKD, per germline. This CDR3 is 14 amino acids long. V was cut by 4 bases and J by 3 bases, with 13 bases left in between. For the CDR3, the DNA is TGTGCCATCAGTGGAGGGTCGGCCGACTACGAGCAGTACTTC. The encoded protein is CAISGGSADYEQYF.